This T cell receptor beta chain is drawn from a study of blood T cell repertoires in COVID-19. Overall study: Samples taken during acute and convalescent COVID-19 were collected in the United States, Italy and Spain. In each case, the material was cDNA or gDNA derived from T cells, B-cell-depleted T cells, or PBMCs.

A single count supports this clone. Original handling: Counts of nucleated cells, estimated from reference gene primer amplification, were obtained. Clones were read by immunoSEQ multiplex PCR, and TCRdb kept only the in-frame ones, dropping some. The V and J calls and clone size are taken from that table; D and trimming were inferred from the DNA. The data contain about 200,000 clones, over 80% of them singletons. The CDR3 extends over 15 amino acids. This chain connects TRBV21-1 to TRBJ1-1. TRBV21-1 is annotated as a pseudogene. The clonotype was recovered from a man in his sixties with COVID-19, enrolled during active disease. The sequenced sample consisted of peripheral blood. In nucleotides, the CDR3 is TGTGCCAGCAGCACCTTGGGAGCATGGAACACTGAAGCTTTCTTT. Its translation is CASSTLGAWNTEAFF.